This TCR beta chain came from a study of T cells after yellow fever vaccination (dated by TCRdb to the late 2010s). For the wider study: Libraries from fractions with low cell numbers were prepared with the SMART-Seq v4 Ultra Low Input RNA kit. Blood samples were taken at several timepoints before and after primary and secondary immunization, and bulk PBMC replicates and cell subsets were isolated. Two healthy male donors made up the cohort, one aged 18 to 29 years and the other aged 30 to 40 years. To track T-cell clones before and after primary and booster YFV17D yellow fever vaccination, bulk TCR alpha and beta repertoires were sequenced longitudinally.

Overall study results and their limits: Because abundant contaminating clonotypes from the bulk population could be contained in FACS-sorted repertoires, computational filtering was required. After the booster, most of the clones that had expanded following primary vaccination were detected again (roughly 97% of CD4 and roughly 88% of CD8), which suggests that memory was broadly maintained. Compared with the primary T-cell response, the secondary T-cell response was weaker but faster, peaking on day 5 rather than day 15. Because the study included only a couple of donors, the extent to which the findings can be generalized is limited. A small share of clonotypes occurred in both CD4 and CD8 compartments, likely arising from convergent recombination.

The sequencing machine was an Illumina NovaSeq 6000. TCR cDNA was made using 5'RACE template switching, a step that added a universal primer site and unique molecular identifiers. cDNA synthesis was primed from both the TCR alpha and TCR beta constant segments. Library amplification involved two PCR steps, and the second step added sample barcodes and sequencing adapters. Sequencing of the libraries was done on either Illumina HiSeq 2500 (2x100 bp) or NovaSeq (2x150 bp). In the authors' own workflow: Reads were demultiplexed and collapsed into UMI consensus sequences with MIGEC, and V(D)J alignment was performed with MiXCR. Clonotypes responding to the vaccine were identified with edgeR on replicate PBMC samples, with the criteria of FDR below 0.01 and a log2 fold change above 5 up to day 15. Each bulk clonotype received a CD4 or CD8 identity based on whether the sequenced CD4 or CD8 repertoire contained that clonotype at higher abundance. Using fastp trimming at Q25 and MiXCR clonotype assembly, TCRdb reanalyzed the public sequencing data and kept in-frame beta chains. Each CDR3 protein gets just one entry, which takes the most common genes and DNA from the rows behind it. The V and J calls shown here were made by TCRdb, not taken from the authors' results. Recorded for this sample are approximately 450,000 distinct CDR3 sequences; around 20% of them occurred a single time. In total, the top ten clones hold about 18% of the sample.

With regard to this clonotype: It lacks a known antigen. Within one base of it there is no much larger clone, and no base qualities were kept.

The meaning of the sample's treatment or condition label: live attenuated yellow fever vaccine strain. At each blood-draw timepoint, two biological replicates of bulk PBMCs were collected. A standard Ficoll-Paque protocol was used to isolate PBMCs from peripheral blood. TriZol was used to extract RNA from bulk PBMCs, from CD4 and CD8 fractions, and from dextramer-positive and dextramer-negative fractions. CDR1 and CDR2 (DFQATT, SNEGSKA) derive from the germline V gene (reference sequence). The junction shows trimming of 3 bases on V and 4 bases on J, plus 15 bases between the germline ends. The CDR3 runs 14 residues from the cysteine to the phenylalanine. The retained sequence is limited to the CDR3, 42 bases, with the frame set at the first base.

The sequence was obtained from a man in his late teens or twenties who received the YFV17D yellow fever vaccine. Source: PBMCs, taken before the yellow fever booster vaccination. The rearranged chain carries TRBV20-1 and TRBJ1-2; TRBD1 might be the D gene, on 6 matching bases. In nucleotide form, the sequence is TGCAGTGCTAGTCATCCGGGACACCTCTATGGCTACACCTTC. It codes for CSASHPGHLYGYTF.